The 18 T cell receptor beta chains below were found in one sample sequenced in a study of CD8+ T cells in alopecia areata (dated by TCRdb to 2017 to 2018). Per the publication, the time point label means: baseline before oral tofacitinib. Libraries were built with the immunoSEQ multiplex PCR assay. To provide template for TCR sequencing, every sample had RNA extracted and reverse transcribed into cDNA. Here the immuneACCESS table is served through TCRdb, limited to in-frame sequences with V and J called. Missing clones are a known gap in these copies; in checked studies unresolved V genes cover under half, and the rest lacks a known reason. The sample table contains some 120,000 clones; only one count was recorded for roughly three fifths of them. Clones ranked in the top ten supply about 4.9% of the sample. Sequenced here: CD4+ T cells sorted from blood, sampled at week 0. Receptors were obtained from a human donor with alopecia areata.

On this clone itself: A junction boundary mismatches the germline segment, possibly from a read error. V is TRBV5-4 and J is TRBJ2-6, with D perhaps TRBD1 (5 bases). The germline V gene encodes CDR1 SGHNT and CDR2 YYREEE (reference sequence). This CDR3 has 16 amino acids. The CDR3 sequence: CASSAPSKSGANFLTF. CDR3 coding DNA: TGTGCCAGCAGCGCCCCCAGTAAGTCTGGGGCCAACTTCCTGACTTTC.

DNA for the CDR3: TGTGCCAGCAGTGGAGGGAGCCAGCCCCAGCATTTT. Its protein product is CASSGGSQPQHF. V and J are TRBV25-1 and TRBJ1-5; unclear D gene. The CDR3 sequence is 12 residues long. The germline CDR1 and CDR2 sequences are MGHDK and SYGVNS. Trimming removed 4 bases at V and 7 bases at J, with 8 bases between.

The chain is built from TRBV5-1 and TRBJ1-2, with D possibly matching TRBD1 (5 bases). Trimming took 4 bases from V and 8 from J, leaving 18 bases between them. Looked up from germline, CDR1 is SGHRS and CDR2 is YFSETQ. The CDR3 spans 14 residues. The CDR3 is CASSPGDDEGGYTF. The CDR3 DNA is TGCGCCAGCAGCCCGGGGGACGACGAGGGAGGCTACACCTTC.

This clone was seen a single time. The CDR3 DNA reads as TGTGCCAGCAGCCCTACCGGGTTGCCCTACGAGCAGTACTTC. This codes for CASSPTGLPYEQYF. The chain uses TRBV7-8 and TRBJ2-7; D ambiguous. The germline CDR1 and CDR2 sequences are SGHVS and FQNEAQ. The V and J ends lost 5 bases and 2 bases respectively, with 13 bases between them. There are 14 residues in the CDR3.

This clone was counted between two and nine times. The chain employs TRBV7-2 and TRBJ2-7; a possible D gene is TRBD2 (7 bases). This CDR3 is built from 15 residues. V was trimmed by 5 bases and J by 4 bases, leaving 18 bases between them. CDR1 and CDR2 from the germline V gene are SGHTA and FQGNSA. Here the CDR3 DNA reads TGTGCCAGCAGCCCAGGGGCGGGAGTACAATACGAGCAGTACTTC. It is translated as CASSPGAGVQYEQYF.

V and J are TRBV7-8 and TRBJ1-1, with D possibly TRBD1 on 5 matching bases. The CDR3 has 13 residues. The germline V and J ends were trimmed by 2 bases and 5 bases, with 9 bases remaining between them. Per the germline V gene, CDR1 is SGHVS and CDR2 is FQNEAQ. As DNA, the CDR3 is TGTGCCAGCAGCTTAAAGGAGGGGACTGAAGCTTTCTTT. The encoded protein is CASSLKEGTEAFF.

The chain uses TRBV5-1 and TRBJ1-1; tentatively, D is TRBD1 (6 bases). V was pared by 0 bases and J by 8 bases, with 11 bases between. The CDR3 loop spans 13 amino acids. Germline values: CDR1 SGHRS, CDR2 YFSETQ. CDR3 coding DNA: TGCGCCAGCAGCTTGGGGCGTACAGGGGAAGCTTTCTTT. Translating gives CASSLGRTGEAFF.

The V call is TRBV7-9, the J call TRBJ1-5; D ambiguous. Per germline, CDR1 SEHNR and CDR2 FQNEAQ (reference sequence). The ends were cut back, 3 bases at V and 5 bases at J, with 8 bases in the middle. There are 13 residues in the CDR3. The CDR3 reads CASSFGSDQPQHF. Written as DNA, the CDR3 is TGTGCCAGCAGCTTCGGGAGCGATCAGCCCCAGCATTTT.

V is TRBV7-9 and J is TRBJ2-4; unclear D gene. The CDR3 runs to 12 residues. Trimming removed 1 base at V and 7 bases at J, with 5 bases between. CDR1 is SEHNR, CDR2 FQNEAQ, per germline (reference sequence). CDR3 in DNA: TGTGCCAGCAGCTTAGTGGGCAACATTCAGTACTTC. Translation gives CASSLVGNIQYF.

This clone has only a few counts. The rearrangement links TRBV29-1 to TRBJ1-5, with 8 bases that match TRBD1. CDR3 length equals 13 residues. V gave up 4 bases and J gave up 4 bases; unmatched junction bases: 3. Germline CDR1 reads SQVTM; CDR2 reads ANQGSEA. The CDR3 reads CSVADRVNQPQHF. The CDR3 DNA reads TGCAGCGTTGCGGACAGGGTTAATCAGCCCCAGCATTTT.

This clone was observed many times. The J gene is TRBJ1-3, the V gene TRBV4-1; 8 bases line up with TRBD1. Per germline, CDR1 MGHRA and CDR2 YSYEKL. The CDR3 sequence is 17 residues long. The V and J ends lost 1 base and 2 bases, in that order; junction bases with no gene match: 7. For the CDR3, the DNA is TGCGCCAGCAGCCAAGCCCTCAGGGGGCGGCCTGGAAACACCATATATTTT. The encoded protein is CASSQALRGRPGNTIYF.

The chain employs TRBV29-1 and TRBJ1-3; no clear D gene. This CDR3 region has 13 residues. Germline V gene lookup returns CDR1 SQVTM and CDR2 ANQGSEA. V was trimmed by 4 bases and J by 0 bases, leaving 7 bases between them. The CDR3 DNA is TGCAGCGTTGCACCCCTCTCTGGAAACACCATATATTTT. Its protein product is CSVAPLSGNTIYF.

The V gene is TRBV7-9, the J gene TRBJ2-7; the D call may be TRBD1 or TRBD2 (6 bases each). Germline loops: CDR1 SEHNR, CDR2 FQNEAQ (reference sequence). The length of the CDR3 is 17 residues. The V end lost 10 bases, the J end lost 0 bases, and 25 bases lay between the germline ends. CDR3 protein: CATRSLGGGISSYEQYF. The CDR3 nucleotides are TGTGCCACGCGCTCACTTGGAGGGGGAATTAGCTCCTACGAGCAGTACTTC.

The V gene is TRBV4-3, the J gene TRBJ2-3; possibly TRBD2 for D (5 bases). The germline V gene has CDR1 LGHNA and CDR2 YSLEER. V lost 3 bases, J lost 1 base, and 11 bases lay in between. The CDR3 sequence is 15 residues long. CDR3 sequence reads: CASSQHGRGTDTQYF. In DNA form, the CDR3 reads TGCGCCAGCAGCCAGCACGGGCGGGGCACAGATACGCAGTATTTT.

The V and J genes are TRBV6-5 and TRBJ1-3; TRBD1 aligns across 7 bases. The germline V gene has CDR1 MNHEY and CDR2 SVGAGI. The CDR3 length is 13 residues. J lost 2 bases, V lost 8 bases, and 3 bases had no gene match. For the CDR3, the DNA is TGTGCCAGCGTGGGACAGCCTGGAAACACCATATATTTT. It encodes CASVGQPGNTIYF.

The chain is built from TRBV5-1 and TRBJ2-7, with D maybe TRBD1 (6 bases). The CDR3 is 14 amino acids. Looked up from germline, CDR1 is SGHRS and CDR2 is YFSETQ. V dropped 0 bases and J dropped 4 bases, with 11 bases sitting between them. CDR3 amino acids: CASSLDAGVYEQYF. The CDR3 bases are TGCGCCAGCAGCTTGGATGCAGGGGTTTACGAGCAGTACTTC.

This clone was seen a few times. This rearrangement joins TRBV28 to TRBJ1-2; D is unresolved. The CDR3 is 16 residues long. V was cut by 4 bases and J by 7 bases, with 22 bases left in between. Germline-derived CDR1 and CDR2 are MDHEN and SYDVKM. CDR3 bases: TGTGCCAGCAGTTCAATCCAAGGTCGCGACTCCGGTGGCTACACCTTC. Residues: CASSSIQGRDSGGYTF.

This clone was recorded once. The gene calls are TRBV19 and TRBJ2-1, with D unclear. The germline V and J ends were trimmed by 9 bases and 0 bases, with 9 bases remaining between them. Per the germline V gene, CDR1 is LNHDA and CDR2 is SQIVND (reference sequence). The CDR3 runs 13 residues. CDR3 nucleotides: TGTGCCAGCAGAAATTCCTCCTACAATGAGCAGTTCTTC. Protein sequence: CASRNSSYNEQFF. Full variable domain (missing parts from reference TRBV19 and TRBJ2-1): DGGITQSPKYLFRKEGQNVTLSCEQNLNHDAMYWYRQDPGQGLRLIYYSQIVNDFQKGDIAEGYSVSREKKESFPLTVTSAQKNPTAFYLCASRNSSYNEQFFGPGTRLTVL.